This T cell receptor beta chain was observed in a study of cytomegalovirus exposure and HLA in healthy donors. CDR1 and CDR2 from the germline V gene are SGHDT and YYEEEE. The CDR3 has 15 amino acids. The V and J ends lost 2 bases and 4 bases, in that order; junction bases with no gene match: 7. Vbeta (60) and Jbeta (13) primers were used in the PCR. Sequencing used immunoSEQ multiplex PCR; TCRdb keeps in-frame clones, though not all of them. The sample lists approximately 90,000 clones; about 80% were seen once. Material for sequencing was PBMCs. The sequence was collected from a male donor in good health and CMV-seronegative. This rearrangement joins TRBV5-6 to TRBJ2-3, with TRBD2 matching over 7 bases. CDR3 DNA: TGTGCCAGCAGCTTCAGGCCAGGGAGGGCAGATACGCAGTATTTT. Protein sequence: CASSFRPGRADTQYF. The full variable domain, with the rest looked up from reference TRBV5-6 and TRBJ2-3, is DAGVTQSPTHLIKTRGQQVTLRCSPKSGHDTVSWYQQALGQGPQFIFQYYEEEERQRGNFPDRFSGHQFPNYSSELNVNALLLGDSALYLCASSFRPGRADTQYFGPGTRLTVL.